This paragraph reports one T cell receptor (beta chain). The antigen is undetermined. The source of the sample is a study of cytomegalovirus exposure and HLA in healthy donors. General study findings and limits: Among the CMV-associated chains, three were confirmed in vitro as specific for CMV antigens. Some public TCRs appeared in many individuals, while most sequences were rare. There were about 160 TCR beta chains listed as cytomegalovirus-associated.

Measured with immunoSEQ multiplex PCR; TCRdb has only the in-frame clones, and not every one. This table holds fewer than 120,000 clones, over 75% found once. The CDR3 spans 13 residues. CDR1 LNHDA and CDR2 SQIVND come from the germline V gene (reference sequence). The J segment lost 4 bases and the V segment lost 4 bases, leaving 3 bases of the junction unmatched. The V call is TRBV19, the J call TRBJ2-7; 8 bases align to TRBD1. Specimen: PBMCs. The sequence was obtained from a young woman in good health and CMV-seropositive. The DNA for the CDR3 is TGTGCCAGTAGTACCGGGACAGGTTACGAGCAGTACTTC. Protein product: CASSTGTGYEQYF.